These 23 T cell receptor beta chains share one sample of origin, sequenced in a study of early T cells in non-severe SARS-CoV-2 infection (dated by TCRdb to 2020 to 2023). The method behind the library was 5' RACE. Sequencing instrument: NextSeq 500. TCRdb cleaned the public reads at Q25 with fastp, built clones with MiXCR and kept in-frame beta chains. For every CDR3 protein sequence, its rows merge into one entry that carries the most common genes and DNA. This sample lists under 40,000 distinct CDR3 sequences; over 4.5% were detected once. Together, the top ten hold less than 8.5% of the sample. Sequenced input: whole blood. These receptors were obtained from an adult who was a healthcare worker with PCR-confirmed SARS-CoV-2 infection or an uninfected control (not recorded which).

This clonotype was counted at least ten times. The chain uses TRBV15 and TRBJ2-5; weak D call: TRBD2 (5 bases). V lost 0 bases and J 5 bases, leaving 16 bases between the germline ends. Germline CDR1 reads LNHNV; CDR2 reads YYDKDF (reference sequence). The CDR3 loop spans 16 amino acids. The CDR3 loop reads CATSRDKELGSETQYF. CDR3 nucleotides: TGTGCCACCAGCAGAGATAAGGAACTAGGATCGGAGACCCAGTACTTC.

This clonotype has only a few counts. The V and J genes are TRBV7-6 and TRBJ2-2; 10 positions agree with TRBD2. Unmatched junction bases numbered 8, after V lost 2 bases and J lost 5 bases. The germline V gene encodes CDR1 SGHVS and CDR2 FNYEAQ. The CDR3 length is 17 residues. The CDR3 reads CASSLISPSGSTGELFF. CDR3 DNA sequence: TGTGCCAGCAGCTTAATATCGCCTAGCGGGAGTACCGGGGAGCTGTTTTTT.

This clonotype was counted at least ten times. V gene TRBV9 combines with J gene TRBJ1-1; 11 nucleotides line up with TRBD1. The ends lost 0 bases at V and 8 bases at J; junction bases unmatched: 3. The germline V gene encodes CDR1 SGDLS and CDR2 YYNGEE. The CDR3 is 14 residues long. DNA for the CDR3: TGTGCCAGCAGCGTAGCGAGGACAGGGGGCGAAGCTTTCTTT. It specifies CASSVARTGGEAFF. The full variable domain, completed using reference TRBV9 and TRBJ1-1, is DSGVTQTPKHLITATGQRVTLRCSPRSGDLSVYWYQQSLDQGLQFLIQYYNGEERAKGNILERFSAQQFPDLHSELNLSSLELGDSALYFCASSVARTGGEAFFGQGTRLTVV.

This clonotype showed up many times. The V gene is TRBV12-3 or TRBV12-4, the J gene TRBJ1-3; TRBD1 matches at 7 bases. This CDR3 has 15 amino acids. Germline trimming cut 4 bases from V and 9 bases from J; bases unmatched to any gene: 12. The CDR3 loop is CASSSRTGPTGTIYF. CDR3 sequence (DNA): TGTGCCAGCAGTTCACGGACAGGCCCCACTGGCACCATATATTTT.

This clonotype was detected many times. V gene TRBV7-2 combines with J gene TRBJ2-3, with a possible D match to TRBD2 (7 bases). The V and J ends lost 2 bases and 3 bases respectively, with 15 bases between them. Looked up from germline, CDR1 is SGHTA and CDR2 is FQGNSA. The CDR3 has 16 amino acids. The CDR3 region is CASSLLGGQGTDTQYF. The CDR3, as DNA: TGTGCCAGCAGCTTATTGGGGGGGCAGGGGACAGATACGCAGTATTTT.

This clonotype was recorded a few times. The chain couples TRBV2 to TRBJ2-1; either TRBD1 or TRBD2 may fit D (5 bases each). Germline V gives CDR1 SNHLY, CDR2 FYNNEI. V was shortened by 7 bases and J by 2 bases, with 15 bases between the two germline ends. The CDR3 runs 15 residues. CDR3 DNA sequence: TGTGCCAGCAACCCGGGGCTGAGCGCCTACAATGAGCAGTTCTTC. This encodes CASNPGLSAYNEQFF.

This clonotype was counted a single time. The chain couples TRBV7-9 to TRBJ2-1; 8 positions match TRBD1. J was trimmed by 12 bases and V by 1 base; bases with no gene match: 17. CDR1 SEHNR and CDR2 FQNEAQ come from the germline V gene (reference sequence). The CDR3 has 17 amino acids. CDR3 nucleotide sequence: TGTGCCAGCAGCTTAGTACTTACCAGGGGGCTGTTTTGGGCGCAGTTCTTC. Translating it yields CASSLVLTRGLFWAQFF.

At least ten counts were recorded for this clonotype. A junction end diverges from the germline sequence, so it may reflect a read error. The chain recombines TRBV20-1 with TRBJ2-1, with 7 bases identical to TRBD2. Germline V gives CDR1 DFQATT, CDR2 SNEGSKA (reference sequence). The CDR3 consists of 10 residues. The CDR3, as DNA: TGCAGTGCCAGAGCGGGGGAGCAGTTCTTC. This encodes CSARAGEQFF.

This clonotype appeared a few times. V and J are TRBV5-5 and TRBJ1-3, with D unclear. Germline lookup yields CDR1 SGHKS and CDR2 YYEKEE (reference sequence). V was cut by 0 bases and J by 0 bases, with 13 bases left in between. This CDR3 has 17 residues. The CDR3 protein is CASSLAGGHLSGNTIYF. The CDR3 DNA follows: TGTGCCAGCAGCTTGGCCGGCGGGCACCTCTCTGGAAACACCATATATTTT.

A few counts support this clonotype. The chain uses TRBV18 and TRBJ1-4; possibly TRBD1 for D (5 bases). Looked up from germline, CDR1 is KGHSH and CDR2 is LQKENI. V was cut by 2 bases and J by 0 bases, with 16 bases left in between. This CDR3 region has 18 residues. CDR3 residues: CASSPVQGRGATNEKLFF. CDR3 coding DNA: TGTGCCAGCTCACCAGTCCAGGGTCGGGGAGCAACTAATGAAAAACTGTTTTTT. The full variable domain, its missing parts supplied by reference TRBV18 and TRBJ1-4, is NAGVMQNPRHLVRRRGQEARLRCSPMKGHSHVYWYRQLPEEGLKFMVYLQKENIIDESGMPKERFSAEFPKEGPSILRIQQVVRGDSAAYFCASSPVQGRGATNEKLFFGSGTQLSVL.

The CDR3 loop is CAISESGPVGSEQYF. CDR3 DNA sequence: TGTGCCATCAGTGAGTCTGGACCCGTAGGTAGCGAGCAGTACTTC. The genes are TRBV10-3 and TRBJ2-7; D is ambiguous. V was pared by 0 bases and J by 6 bases, with 15 bases between. Germline loops: CDR1 ENHRY, CDR2 SYGVKD. The CDR3 extends over 15 amino acids.

This clonotype was picked up many times. This chain connects TRBV18 to TRBJ1-4, with D hard to call. Germline CDR1 reads KGHSH; CDR2 reads LQKENI. The CDR3 consists of 14 residues. Trimming cost V 2 bases and J 4 bases, with 8 bases left between them. This CDR3 is CASSPSRNNEKLFF. Here the CDR3 DNA reads TGTGCCAGCTCACCAAGCAGGAATAATGAAAAACTGTTTTTT.

Note on this clonotype: This may come from a read error, since a much larger clone is one base off. CDR3 residues: CASSLTGGNSPLHF. The CDR3 DNA is TGTGCCAGCAGTTTAACGGGGGGTAATTCACCCCTCCACTTT. The rearrangement uses TRBV12-3 or TRBV12-4 and TRBJ1-6; D is possibly TRBD1 (5 bases). The length of the CDR3 is 14 residues. V was shortened by 2 bases and J by 6 bases, with 8 bases between the two germline ends.

This clonotype was counted many times. CDR3 coding DNA: TGCGCCAGCAGCTTGTCTAGCGGGGGGTTCGCGAACACCGGGGAGCTGTTTTTT. Translating it yields CASSLSSGGFANTGELFF. The chain combines TRBV5-1 with TRBJ2-2, with 11 nucleotides matching TRBD2. This CDR3 is 18 amino acids long. Trimming cost V 1 base and J 0 bases; bases outside gene matches: 5. From germline, CDR1 is SGHRS and CDR2 YFSETQ.

The sample holds many counts of this clonotype. This chain uses TRBV7-2 with TRBJ1-2, with a possible D match to TRBD1 (5 bases). V was trimmed by 5 bases and J by 8 bases, leaving 21 bases between them. This CDR3 spans 15 amino acids. Germline values: CDR1 SGHTA, CDR2 FQGNSA. CDR3 sequence reads: CASSPNRQGPYGYTF. CDR3 DNA sequence: TGTGCCAGCAGCCCCAATCGTCAGGGCCCTTACGGCTACACCTTC.

The table lists this clonotype with many counts. The rearrangement uses TRBV2 and TRBJ1-5; 9 bases map to TRBD1. The CDR3 loop spans 14 amino acids. V trimming: 6 bases; J trimming: 7 bases; junction bases outside the gene matches: 7. Germline CDR1 is SNHLY and CDR2 is FYNNEI. CDR3 amino acids: CASRGDRVRQPQHF. CDR3 DNA sequence: TGTGCCAGCAGGGGGGACAGGGTGCGCCAGCCCCAGCATTTT.

This clonotype was seen many times. This chain's CDR3 is CASLPAGANTGELFF. As DNA, the CDR3 is TGCGCCAGCCTACCCGCGGGGGCGAACACCGGGGAGCTGTTTTTT. The chain combines TRBV5-1 with TRBJ2-2, with 7 bases matching TRBD2. The germline gives CDR1 SGHRS, CDR2 YFSETQ. The junction had 6 bases not matched to a gene; V was cut back by 7 bases and J by 0 bases. CDR3 length equals 15 residues.

In its sample, this clonotype was seen many times. The V gene is TRBV7-9, the J gene TRBJ2-2; D gene unclear. Trimming took off 4 bases at V and 5 bases at J, with 11 bases between the two ends. This CDR3 region has 14 residues. CDR1 SEHNR and CDR2 FQNEAQ come from the germline V gene (reference sequence). The CDR3 region has the DNA TGTGCCAGCAGCTCCGCTCCCAAGACCGGGGAGCTGTTTTTT. Protein: CASSSAPKTGELFF.

This clonotype has ten or more counts. The chain recombines TRBV12-3 or TRBV12-4 with TRBJ2-1; 11 bases map to TRBD2. CDR3 length: 15 residues. With V trimmed by 2 bases and J by 5 bases, 2 bases remained unmatched. CDR3 DNA: TGTGCCAGCAGTTTACCGGGACTAGCGGACAATGAGCAGTTCTTC. Amino acid sequence: CASSLPGLADNEQFF.

Ten or more counts support this clonotype. The chain has TRBV7-8 and TRBJ2-1; 11 bases line up with TRBD2. This CDR3 is built from 16 residues. With V trimmed by 2 bases and J by 3 bases, 3 bases remained unmatched. The germline gives CDR1 SGHVS, CDR2 FQNEAQ. The CDR3 bases are TGTGCCAGCAGCTTAACCGGGACTAGCGGCTACAATGAGCAGTTCTTC. It specifies CASSLTGTSGYNEQFF. Supplemented by reference TRBV7-8 and TRBJ2-1, the full variable domain reads GAGVSQSPRYKVAKRGQDVALRCDPISGHVSLFWYQQALGQGPEFLTYFQNEAQLDKSGLPSDRFFAERPEGSVSTLKIQRTQQEDSAVYLCASSLTGTSGYNEQFFGPGTRLTVL.

This clonotype was seen repeatedly, ten times or more. The chain recombines TRBV20-1 with TRBJ1-1; D remains unclear. Germline V CDR1 and CDR2: DFQATT, SNEGSKA (reference sequence). This CDR3 is 12 amino acids long. In nucleotides, the CDR3 is TGCACCACCCACCCCCGGGGAGAACAAGCTTTCTTT. Its protein is CTTHPRGEQAFF.

This clonotype was observed many times. The chain employs TRBV2 and TRBJ2-1, with 10 bases that match TRBD2. V was pared by 7 bases and J by 8 bases, with 14 bases of the junction left unmatched. Germline V gene sequence: CDR1 SNHLY, CDR2 FYNNEI. The length of the CDR3 is 16 residues. CDR3 sequence: CASILPSGRLVDEQFF. The CDR3, as DNA: TGTGCCAGCATTTTACCTAGCGGGAGATTAGTAGATGAGCAGTTCTTC.

This sequence joins TRBV24-1 and TRBJ2-2; the D call may be TRBD1 or TRBD2 (5 bases each). The CDR3 is 17 residues long. Trimming pared 4 bases from V and 2 bases from J, leaving 16 bases between. Germline V gene data show CDR1 as KGHDR and CDR2 as SFDVKD. CDR3 DNA: TGTGCCACCAGTGAGCCTACCGGGACGGGAAACACCGGGGAGCTGTTTTTT. Translation gives CATSEPTGTGNTGELFF.